The clone carrying this TCR beta chain was observed many times. The sample belongs to a study of Graves' ophthalmopathy and Graves' hyperthyroidism. CDR3 length: 15 residues. CDR1 and CDR2 (germline): LNHDA, SQIVND (reference sequence). Between the trimmed V and J ends, which lost 1 base and 4 bases, there was a span of 13 bases. CDR3 regions of TCR beta were amplified from RNA transcripts. Second-round multiplex PCR came after a first-round RT-PCR that employed HTBI primers. TCRdb itself ran the multiplex PCR reads through MiXCR, one entry per CDR3 protein. Among 300,000 to 450,000 distinct CDR3 sequences listed, approximately 18% were seen once.

What was sequenced was peripheral blood. This clonotype was obtained from an adult woman with stable Graves' hyperthyroidism. The genes are TRBV19 and TRBJ2-5; a possible D gene is TRBD2 (6 bases). This CDR3 is CASSIVSGGPETQYF. The CDR3 coding sequence is TGTGCCAGTAGTATAGTATCCGGGGGTCCAGAGACCCAGTACTTC.